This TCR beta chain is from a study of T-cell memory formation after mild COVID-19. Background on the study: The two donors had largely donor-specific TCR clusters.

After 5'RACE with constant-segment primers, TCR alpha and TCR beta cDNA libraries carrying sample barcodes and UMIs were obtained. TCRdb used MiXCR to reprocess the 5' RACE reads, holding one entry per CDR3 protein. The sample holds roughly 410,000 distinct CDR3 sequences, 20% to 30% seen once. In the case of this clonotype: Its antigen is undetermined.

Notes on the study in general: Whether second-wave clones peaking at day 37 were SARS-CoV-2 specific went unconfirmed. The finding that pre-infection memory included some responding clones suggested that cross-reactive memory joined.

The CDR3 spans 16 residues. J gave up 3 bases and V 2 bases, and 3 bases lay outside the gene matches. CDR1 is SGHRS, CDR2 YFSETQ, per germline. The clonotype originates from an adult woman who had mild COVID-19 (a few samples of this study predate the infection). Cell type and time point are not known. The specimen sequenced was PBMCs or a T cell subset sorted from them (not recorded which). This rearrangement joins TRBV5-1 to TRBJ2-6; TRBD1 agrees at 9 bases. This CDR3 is CASSLQGALGANVLTF. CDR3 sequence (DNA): TGCGCCAGCAGCTTACAGGGGGCGCTTGGGGCCAACGTCCTGACTTTC.